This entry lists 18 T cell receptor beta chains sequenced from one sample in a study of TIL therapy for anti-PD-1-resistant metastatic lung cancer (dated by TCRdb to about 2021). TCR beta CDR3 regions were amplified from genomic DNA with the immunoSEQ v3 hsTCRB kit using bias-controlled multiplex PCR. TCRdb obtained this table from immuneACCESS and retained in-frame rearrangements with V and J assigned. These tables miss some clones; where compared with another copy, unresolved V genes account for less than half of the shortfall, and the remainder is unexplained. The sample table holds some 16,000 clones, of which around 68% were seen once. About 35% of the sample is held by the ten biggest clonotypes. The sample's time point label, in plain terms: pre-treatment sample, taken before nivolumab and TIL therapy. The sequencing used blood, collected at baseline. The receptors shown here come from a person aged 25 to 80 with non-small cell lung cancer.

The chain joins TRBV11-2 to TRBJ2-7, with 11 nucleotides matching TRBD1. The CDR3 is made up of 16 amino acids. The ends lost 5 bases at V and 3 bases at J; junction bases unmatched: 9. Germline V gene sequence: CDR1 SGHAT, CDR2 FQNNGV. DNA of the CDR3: TGTGCCAGCAGCGTGCACGGGACAGGGGGAGTCTACGAGCAGTACTTC. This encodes CASSVHGTGGVYEQYF.

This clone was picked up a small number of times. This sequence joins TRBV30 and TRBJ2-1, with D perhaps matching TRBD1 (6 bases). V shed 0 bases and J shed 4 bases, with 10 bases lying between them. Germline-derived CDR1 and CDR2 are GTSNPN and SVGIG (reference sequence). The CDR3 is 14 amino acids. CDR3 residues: CAWSVGQGYNEQFF. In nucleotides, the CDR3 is TGTGCCTGGAGTGTCGGGCAGGGGTACAATGAGCAGTTCTTC.

The CDR3 DNA reads TGCGCCAGCAGCCTAGAATGGACCTCGGGGGAGCAGTACTTC. Its translation is CASSLEWTSGEQYF. The V gene is TRBV5-1, the J gene TRBJ2-7; maybe TRBD2 (5 bases). CDR3 size: 14 residues. V was cut by 4 bases and J by 7 bases, with 18 bases left in between. From germline, CDR1 is SGHRS and CDR2 YFSETQ. The full variable domain, its missing parts supplied by reference TRBV5-1 and TRBJ2-7, is KAGVTQTPRYLIKTRGQQVTLSCSPISGHRSVSWYQQTPGQGLQFLFEYFSETQRNKGNFPGRFSGRQFSNSRSEMNVSTLELGDSALYLCASSLEWTSGEQYFGPGTRLTVT.

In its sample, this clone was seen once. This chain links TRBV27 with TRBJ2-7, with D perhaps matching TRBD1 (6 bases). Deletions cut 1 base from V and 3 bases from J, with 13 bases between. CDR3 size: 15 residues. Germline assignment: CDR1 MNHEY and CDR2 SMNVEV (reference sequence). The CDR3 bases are TGTGCCAGCAGTTTATTCCCGACAGGTAACTACGAGCAGTACTTC. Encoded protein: CASSLFPTGNYEQYF.

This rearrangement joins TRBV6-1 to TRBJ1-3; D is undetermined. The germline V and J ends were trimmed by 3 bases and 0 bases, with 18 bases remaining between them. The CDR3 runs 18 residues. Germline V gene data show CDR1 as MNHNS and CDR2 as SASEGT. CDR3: CASSDIGGGRASGNTIYF. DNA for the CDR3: TGTGCCAGCAGTGATATCGGTGGAGGGAGGGCCTCTGGAAACACCATATATTTT.

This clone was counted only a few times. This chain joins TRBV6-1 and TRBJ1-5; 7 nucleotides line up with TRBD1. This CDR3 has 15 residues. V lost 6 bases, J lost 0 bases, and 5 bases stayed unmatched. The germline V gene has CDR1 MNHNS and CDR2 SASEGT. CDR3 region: CASRPDRSSNQPQHF. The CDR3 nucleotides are TGTGCCAGCAGGCCGGACAGGAGTAGCAATCAGCCCCAGCATTTT.

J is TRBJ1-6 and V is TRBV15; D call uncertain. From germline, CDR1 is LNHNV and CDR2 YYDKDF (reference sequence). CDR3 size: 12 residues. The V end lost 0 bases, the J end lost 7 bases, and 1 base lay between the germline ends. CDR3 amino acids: CATSRENSPLHF. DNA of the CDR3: TGTGCCACCAGCAGAGAGAATTCACCCCTCCACTTT.

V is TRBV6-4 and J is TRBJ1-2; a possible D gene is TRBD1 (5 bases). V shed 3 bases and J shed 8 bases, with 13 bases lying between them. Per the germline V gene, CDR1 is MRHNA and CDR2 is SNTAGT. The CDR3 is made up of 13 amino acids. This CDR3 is CASSEGPEQGYTF. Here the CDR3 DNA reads TGTGCCAGCAGTGAGGGGCCAGAACAAGGCTACACCTTC.

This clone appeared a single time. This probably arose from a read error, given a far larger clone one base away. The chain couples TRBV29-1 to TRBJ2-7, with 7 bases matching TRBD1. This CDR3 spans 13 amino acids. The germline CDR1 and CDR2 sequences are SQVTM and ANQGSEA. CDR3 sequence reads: CSVEGTGYYEQHF. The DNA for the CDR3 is TGCAGCGTTGAAGGGACAGGATACTACGAGCAGCACTTC.

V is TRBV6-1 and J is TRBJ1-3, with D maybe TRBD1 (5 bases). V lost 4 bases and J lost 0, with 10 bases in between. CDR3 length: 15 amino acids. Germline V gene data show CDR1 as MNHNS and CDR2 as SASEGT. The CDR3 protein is CASSVGRSSGNTIYF. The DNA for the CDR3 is TGTGCCAGCAGTGTGGGACGGAGCTCTGGAAACACCATATATTTT.

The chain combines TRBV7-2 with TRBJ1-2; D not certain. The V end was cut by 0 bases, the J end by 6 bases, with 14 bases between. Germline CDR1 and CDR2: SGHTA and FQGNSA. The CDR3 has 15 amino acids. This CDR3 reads CASSLAGGYRDGYTF. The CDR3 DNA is TGTGCCAGCAGCTTAGCGGGCGGGTATCGGGATGGCTACACCTTC.

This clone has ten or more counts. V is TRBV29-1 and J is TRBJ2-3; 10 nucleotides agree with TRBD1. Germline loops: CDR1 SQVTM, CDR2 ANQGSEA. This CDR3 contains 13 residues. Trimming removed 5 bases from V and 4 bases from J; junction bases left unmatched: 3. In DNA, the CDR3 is TGCAGCGTTCCCGGGACAGGGGCAGATACGCAGTATTTT. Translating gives CSVPGTGADTQYF.

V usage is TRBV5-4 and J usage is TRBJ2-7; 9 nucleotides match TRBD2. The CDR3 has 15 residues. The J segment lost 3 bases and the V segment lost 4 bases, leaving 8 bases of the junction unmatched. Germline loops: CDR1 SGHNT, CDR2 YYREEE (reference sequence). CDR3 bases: TGTGCCAGCAGCCCCACCGGGACTAGCAACTACGAGCAGTACTTC. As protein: CASSPTGTSNYEQYF.

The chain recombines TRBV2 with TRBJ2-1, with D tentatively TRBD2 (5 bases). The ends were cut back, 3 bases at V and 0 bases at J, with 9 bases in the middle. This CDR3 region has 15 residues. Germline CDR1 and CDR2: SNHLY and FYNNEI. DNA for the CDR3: TGTGCCAGCAGTGACTCCGGGATCTCCTACAATGAGCAGTTCTTC. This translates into CASSDSGISYNEQFF.

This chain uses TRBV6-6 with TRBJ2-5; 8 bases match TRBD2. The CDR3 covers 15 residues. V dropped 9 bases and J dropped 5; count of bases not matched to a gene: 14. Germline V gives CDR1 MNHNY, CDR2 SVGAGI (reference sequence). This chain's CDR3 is CASDFSGGRRETQYF. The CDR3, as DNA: TGTGCCAGTGACTTCTCGGGGGGGCGGCGTGAGACCCAGTACTTC.

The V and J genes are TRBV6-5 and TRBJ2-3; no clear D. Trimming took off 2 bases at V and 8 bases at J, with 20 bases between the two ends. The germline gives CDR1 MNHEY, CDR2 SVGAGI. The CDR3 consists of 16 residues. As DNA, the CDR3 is TGTGCCAGCAGTTACCGACCCGGGTCTGGTGCAAGTACGCAGTATTTT. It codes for CASSYRPGSGASTQYF.

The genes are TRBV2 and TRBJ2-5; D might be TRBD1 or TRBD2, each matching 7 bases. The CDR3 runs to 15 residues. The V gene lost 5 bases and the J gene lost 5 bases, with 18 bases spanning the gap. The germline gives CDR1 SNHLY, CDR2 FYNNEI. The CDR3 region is CASSSLTGRGETQYF. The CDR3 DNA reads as TGTGCCAGCAGTTCTCTGACAGGGCGGGGGGAGACCCAGTACTTC.

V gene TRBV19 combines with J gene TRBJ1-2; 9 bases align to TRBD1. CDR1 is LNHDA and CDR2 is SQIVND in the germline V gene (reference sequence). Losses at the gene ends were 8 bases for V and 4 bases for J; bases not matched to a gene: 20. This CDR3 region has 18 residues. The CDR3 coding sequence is TGTGCCAGTGGTCGACATCCGGGACAGGGAAGCCTAGGCTATGGCTACACCTTC. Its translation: CASGRHPGQGSLGYGYTF.